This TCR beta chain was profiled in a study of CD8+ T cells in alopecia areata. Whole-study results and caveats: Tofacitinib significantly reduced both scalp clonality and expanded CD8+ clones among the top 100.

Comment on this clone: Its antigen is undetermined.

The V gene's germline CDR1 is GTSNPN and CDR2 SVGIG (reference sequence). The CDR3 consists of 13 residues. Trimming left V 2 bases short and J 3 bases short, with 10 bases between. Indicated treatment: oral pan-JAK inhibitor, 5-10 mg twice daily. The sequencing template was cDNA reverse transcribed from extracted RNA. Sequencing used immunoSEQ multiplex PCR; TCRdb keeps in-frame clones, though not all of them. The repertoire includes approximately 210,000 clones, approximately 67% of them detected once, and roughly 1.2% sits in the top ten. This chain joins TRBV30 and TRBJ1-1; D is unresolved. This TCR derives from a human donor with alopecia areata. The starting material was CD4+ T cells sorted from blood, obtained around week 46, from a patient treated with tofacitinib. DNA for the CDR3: TGTGCCTGGAGTAAGGACCTGGACACTGAAGCTTTCTTT. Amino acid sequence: CAWSKDLDTEAFF.